One and the same sample provided the 23 T cell receptor beta chains below, sequenced in a study of T cells after yellow fever vaccination. TCRdb re-derived calls from the 5' RACE reads in MiXCR, one entry per CDR3 protein. The sample carries 300,000 or so distinct CDR3 sequences, 3% to 4.5% recorded once. The starting material was PBMCs, obtained 5 days after the yellow fever booster vaccination. The receptors shown here come from a man younger than 35 who received the YFV17D yellow fever vaccine.

The J gene is TRBJ2-5, the V gene TRBV5-1; TRBD1 matches at 8 bases. This CDR3 has 15 amino acids. Germline CDR1 reads SGHRS; CDR2 reads YFSETQ. The trim removed 4 bases at V and 1 base at J, leaving 6 bases unmatched. The CDR3 nucleotides are TGCGCCAGCAGCGCGGCCGGACAGGGCCAAGAGACCCAGTACTTC. Its translation is CASSAAGQGQETQYF.

CDR3 sequence reads: CASSLNPSWETQYF. DNA of the CDR3: TGTGCCAGCAGTTTAAATCCTTCCTGGGAGACCCAGTACTTC. The V gene is TRBV12-3 or TRBV12-4, the J gene TRBJ2-5; D ambiguous. The CDR3 contains 14 residues. V lost 2 bases and J lost 5, with 12 bases in between.

This clonotype was found many times. The rearrangement uses TRBV27 and TRBJ2-7, with 7 bases fitting TRBD1. The V and J ends lost 3 bases and 7 bases, in that order; junction bases with no gene match: 9. Germline V CDR1 and CDR2: MNHEY, SMNVEV (reference sequence). This CDR3 spans 14 amino acids. CDR3 sequence reads: CASSLTGPPGEQYV. The DNA for the CDR3 is TGTGCCAGCAGTTTGACAGGGCCTCCGGGAGAGCAGTACGTC.

The sample holds a few counts of this clonotype. The chain links TRBV5-1 to TRBJ2-2, with no clear D. This CDR3 contains 17 residues. V lost 0 bases to trimming and J lost 0 bases, with 12 bases between them. CDR1 SGHRS and CDR2 YFSETQ come from the germline V gene. The DNA for the CDR3 is TGCGCCAGCAGCTTGGGGCCCCAACGGGCGAACACCGGGGAGCTGTTTTTT. This translates into CASSLGPQRANTGELFF.

There are many counts of this clonotype. The V call is TRBV7-8, the J call TRBJ2-7; tentatively, D is TRBD1 (6 bases). Germline V gene sequence: CDR1 SGHVS, CDR2 FQNEAQ. The CDR3 has 15 residues. V dropped 5 bases and J dropped 4 bases, with 18 bases sitting between them. The CDR3 nucleotides read TGTGCCAGCAGCCCGCACGGATCAGGGGCTTACGAGCAGTACGTC. Translated, it gives CASSPHGSGAYEQYV.

The V call is TRBV29-1, the J call TRBJ1-2; D is perhaps TRBD1 (5 bases). Deletions cut 7 bases from V and 8 bases from J, with 11 bases between. The CDR3 is 10 amino acids. Germline CDR1 SQVTM, CDR2 ANQGSEA. CDR3 loop: CSGGTNGYTF. In DNA, the CDR3 is TGCAGCGGGGGGACGAACGGCTACACCTTC. The full variable domain, in which reference TRBV29-1 and TRBJ1-2 provide the parts outside the CDR3, is SAVISQKPSRDICQRGTSLTIQCQVDSQVTMMFWYRQQPGQSLTLIATANQGSEATYESGFVIDKFPISRPNLTFSTLTVSNMSPEDSSIYLCSGGTNGYTFGSGTRLTVV.

This clonotype was detected many times. The chain is built from TRBV7-3 and TRBJ1-6; tentative D call: TRBD1 (6 bases). Trimming left V 5 bases short and J 10 bases short, with 15 bases between. Germline V gene data show CDR1 as SGHTA and CDR2 as FQGTGA. The length of the CDR3 is 14 residues. Here the CDR3 reads CASSPGQSNSPLHF. The CDR3 bases are TGTGCCAGCAGCCCCGGACAGTCAAACTCACCCCTCCACTTT.

CDR3 bases: TGTGCCAGCAGATGGGAGGGTGCGGATCAGCCCCAGCATTTT. Its translation is CASRWEGADQPQHF. V gene TRBV12-3 or TRBV12-4 combines with J gene TRBJ1-5; no definite D call. V lost 6 bases and J 5 bases, leaving 14 bases between the germline ends. The CDR3 consists of 14 residues.

This clonotype was seen many times. CDR3 amino acids: CASSLGRGGLAGTYEQYF. The CDR3, as DNA: TGTGCCAGCAGCTTAGGGAGGGGCGGACTAGCCGGGACCTACGAGCAGTACTTC. V usage is TRBV7-9 and J usage is TRBJ2-7; 8 bases line up with TRBD2. Germline V CDR1 and CDR2: SEHNR, FQNEAQ (reference sequence). The trim removed 1 base at V and 2 bases at J, leaving 13 bases unmatched. The CDR3 has 18 amino acids. The full variable domain, in which reference TRBV7-9 and TRBJ2-7 provide the parts outside the CDR3, is DTGVSQNPRHKITKRGQNVTFRCDPISEHNRLYWYRQTLGQGPEFLTYFQNEAQLEKSRLLSDRFSAERPKGSFSTLEIQRTEQGDSAMYLCASSLGRGGLAGTYEQYFGPGTRLTVT.

This clonotype showed up just a few times. The chain uses TRBV3-1 and TRBJ2-3; 7 bases map to TRBD2. Trimming took 0 bases from V and 2 from J; bases not matched to a gene: 11. The CDR3 extends over 18 amino acids. Per the germline V gene, CDR1 is LGHDT and CDR2 is YNNKEL (reference sequence). The CDR3 coding sequence is TGTGCCAGCAGCCAAGAAAGGGTATCGGGGGGATTCACAGATACGCAGTATTTT. Translated: CASSQERVSGGFTDTQYF.

This clonotype was seen more than once but under ten times. The chain joins TRBV7-2 to TRBJ2-7; a possible D gene is TRBD2 (5 bases). V lost 8 bases and J 6 bases, leaving 17 bases between the germline ends. Germline-derived CDR1 and CDR2 are SGHTA and FQGNSA. The length of the CDR3 is 13 residues. This CDR3 is CASGKWEKGEQYF. The CDR3 region has the DNA TGTGCCAGCGGTAAGTGGGAGAAAGGCGAGCAGTACTTC.

A few counts support this clonotype. The chain couples TRBV7-2 to TRBJ2-1; D ambiguous. Germline V gene lookup returns CDR1 SGHTA and CDR2 FQGNSA. Between the trimmed V and J ends, which lost 1 base and 10 bases, there was a span of 11 bases. The CDR3 has 13 amino acids. CDR3 sequence (DNA): TGTGCCAGCAGCTTAGAGCCGAGAGCGGAGCAGTTCTTC. This encodes CASSLEPRAEQFF. Filled out from reference TRBV7-2 and TRBJ2-1, the complete variable domain reads GAGVSQSPSNKVTEKGKDVELRCDPISGHTALYWYRQSLGQGLEFLIYFQGNSAPDKSGLPSDRFSAERTGGSVSTLTIQRTQQEDSAVYLCASSLEPRAEQFFGPGTRLTVL.

This clonotype was seen a handful of times. The chain uses TRBV7-9 and TRBJ2-3; 7 nucleotides align to TRBD2. J was trimmed by 0 bases and V by 3 bases; bases with no gene match: 9. The CDR3 is 17 amino acids. Per the germline V gene, CDR1 is SEHNR and CDR2 is FQNEAQ (reference sequence). CDR3 nucleotide sequence: TGTGCCAGCAGCTTGCTACGACTAGCCGTTAGCACAGATACGCAGTATTTT. It specifies CASSLLRLAVSTDTQYF.

This clonotype was picked up a small number of times. The CDR3 DNA follows: TGTGCCAGCAGTTACGGGTCTAGCGGGTTCACAGATACGCAGTATTTT. Encoded protein: CASSYGSSGFTDTQYF. The chain employs TRBV6-5 and TRBJ2-3; 8 bases line up with TRBD2. The CDR3 loop spans 16 amino acids. Trimming at V came to 2 bases and at J to 2 bases, leaving 6 bases not matched to a gene. Germline V CDR1 and CDR2: MNHEY, SVGAGI.

This clonotype was counted at least ten times. V gene TRBV4-1 combines with J gene TRBJ1-6; 7 bases align to TRBD1. Per germline, CDR1 MGHRA and CDR2 YSYEKL. Trimming at V came to 0 bases and at J to 8 bases, leaving 4 bases not matched to a gene. The CDR3 is 15 amino acids. The CDR3 DNA sequence: TGCGCCAGCAGCCAAGAACCAGGGGGAGATTCACCCCTCCACTTT. It codes for CASSQEPGGDSPLHF.

This clonotype came up a few times. The gene calls are TRBV18 and TRBJ1-3; no reliable D call. CDR3 length: 15 amino acids. Trimming pared 3 bases from V and 0 bases from J, leaving 9 bases between. Germline loops: CDR1 KGHSH, CDR2 LQKENI. CDR3 region: CASSPRWSSGNTIYF. The DNA for the CDR3 is TGTGCCAGCTCACCCCGTTGGAGCTCTGGAAACACCATATATTTT. The whole variable domain, remainder taken from reference TRBV18 and TRBJ1-3, is NAGVMQNPRHLVRRRGQEARLRCSPMKGHSHVYWYRQLPEEGLKFMVYLQKENIIDESGMPKERFSAEFPKEGPSILRIQQVVRGDSAAYFCASSPRWSSGNTIYFGEGSWLTVV.

This clonotype appeared a few times. The junction shows a germline mismatch at one end, possibly a read error. The CDR3 reads CASREGTGPYHTQYF. CDR3 nucleotide sequence: TGTGCCAGCAGGGAAGGGACAGGCCCATATCATACGCAGTATTTT. This chain connects TRBV6-1 to TRBJ2-3, with 8 bases matching TRBD1. The germline gives CDR1 MNHNS, CDR2 SASEGT. The CDR3 consists of 15 residues.

The chain is built from TRBV7-6 and TRBJ1-4, with 7 bases fitting TRBD1. Germline values: CDR1 SGHVS, CDR2 FNYEAQ. The CDR3 consists of 13 residues. The V gene end was trimmed by 9 bases and the J gene end by 4 bases; junction bases not matched to a gene: 5. CDR3 DNA sequence: TGTGCCAGTGGGACAGCGATTAATGAAAAACTGTTTTTT. Translation: CASGTAINEKLFF. The entire variable domain, with the rest obtained from reference TRBV7-6 and TRBJ1-4, is as follows: GAGVSQSPRYKVTKRGQDVALRCDPISGHVSLYWYRQALGQGPEFLTYFNYEAQQDKSGLPNDRFSAERPEGSISTLTIQRTEQRDSAMYRCASGTAINEKLFFGSGTQLSVL.

The sample holds many counts of this clonotype. This chain joins TRBV5-1 and TRBJ1-5; possibly TRBD1 for D (5 bases). The V gene lost 5 bases and the J gene lost 4 bases, with 10 bases spanning the gap. The CDR3 is 13 amino acids. Germline values: CDR1 SGHRS, CDR2 YFSETQ. CDR3 protein: CASRRGENQPQHF. In DNA, the CDR3 is TGCGCCAGCAGAAGGGGAGAGAATCAGCCCCAGCATTTT.

This clonotype was observed at least ten times. The V call is TRBV12-3 or TRBV12-4, the J call TRBJ2-2, with TRBD1 matching over 8 bases. Unmatched junction bases numbered 8, after V lost 7 bases and J lost 7 bases. The CDR3 length is 14 residues. The CDR3 bases are TGTGCCAGCACCTCGACACAGGGGGACGGGGAGCTGTTTTTT. As protein: CASTSTQGDGELFF.

The sample holds a few counts of this clonotype. The chain uses TRBV5-1 and TRBJ2-5; TRBD2 agrees at 8 bases. Trimming cost V 4 bases and J 4 bases; bases outside gene matches: 12. Looked up from germline, CDR1 is SGHRS and CDR2 is YFSETQ. The CDR3 consists of 16 residues. This CDR3 is CASSAVGRGAGETQYF. CDR3 coding DNA: TGCGCCAGCAGCGCCGTGGGGCGGGGGGCCGGAGAGACCCAGTACTTC.

This clonotype was observed a few times. The chain joins TRBV6-5 to TRBJ2-1, with 7 bases identical to TRBD1. This CDR3 has 15 residues. With 6 bases clipped from V and 9 bases from J, the junction kept 14 bases outside the gene matches. Germline V gene lookup returns CDR1 MNHEY and CDR2 SVGAGI. This chain's CDR3 is CASSSLGDRVVEQFF. The CDR3 DNA sequence: TGTGCCAGCAGCTCCCTAGGTGACAGGGTGGTTGAGCAGTTCTTC.

This clonotype was counted at least ten times. The rearrangement joins TRBV5-1 to TRBJ1-6, with a weak D call TRBD1 (5 bases). Between the trimmed V and J ends, which lost 0 bases and 9 bases, there was a span of 13 bases. This CDR3 is built from 15 residues. CDR1 and CDR2 from the germline V gene are SGHRS and YFSETQ. CDR3 residues: CASSLDGTLGSPLHF. CDR3 nucleotides: TGCGCCAGCAGCTTGGACGGGACGTTAGGTTCACCCCTCCACTTT.